One T cell receptor beta chain is described in this entry. The target of this receptor is not known. No per-base quality is available; no much larger clone lies one base away. This record belongs to a study of blood T cell repertoires in COVID-19 (dated by TCRdb to the early 2020s). Some background on the complete study: Samples from collaborators originated in the United States, Italy and Spain and spanned both the acute and convalescent phases of COVID-19. The prospective study material was composed of cDNA or gDNA derived from T cells, B-cell-depleted T cells, or PBMCs. Subjects who had been exposed to COVID-19, were actively infected with it, or had recovered from it provided the deeply sampled blood TCRbeta repertoires that made up the dataset. The repertoires were made available in a free public database intended to serve as a resource for research on the immune response to SARS-CoV-2. The samples were drawn from the first 160 participants of the ongoing ImmuneRACE study and from under 1,500 subjects provided by 6 global collaborators. A de-identified subject ID, COVID-19 status, age in years and sex were almost always included in the sample metadata. Where available, HLA class I and class II types were taken from metadata supplied by the sample provider and were not determined by assay-based typing. Study-wide conclusions, independent of this receptor: Clinical and demographic metadata were provided uncurated, with the amount varying by source and participant.

The immunoSEQ Assay, a bias-controlled multiplex PCR, was used to amplify TCRbeta CDR3 regions from genomic DNA. In the source study's methods: Nucleated cell counts per sample were estimated from amplification of reference gene primers within the assay. Sequence reads were collapsed and filtered to measure the absolute abundance of every unique TCRbeta CDR3 rearrangement. For each sample, productive Simpson clonality was calculated as the square root of Simpson's diversity index across productive rearrangements. TCRdb holds this immuneACCESS table with in-frame rearrangements only. Some clones are missing; in checked studies, unresolved V genes explain under half, and the rest has no known cause. The D gene and trimming were derived from the DNA, and the V and J assignments and clone size from that table. This sample has some 61,000 clones in its table, and roughly 90% of those were observed once. Over 7.5% of the sample goes to the ten largest clones.

Inclusive of the bounding cysteine and phenylalanine, the CDR3 is 18 residues long. Only the CDR3 DNA stays, 54 bases, in frame from base 1. Compared with germline, V lacks 3 bases and J lacks 3 bases; bases without a gene match: 12. CDR1 and CDR2, per the germline V gene, are KGHSH and LQKENI. The collaborating institutions used their own protocols to collect whole blood in K2EDTA tubes. Collaborator samples were shipped for TCRbeta analysis as frozen whole blood, isolated PBMCs, or DNA extracted from either sample type. The receptor chain draws on TRBV18 and TRBJ2-3, with 10 central nucleotides matching TRBD2. The TCR was taken from a man aged 30 to 45 with acute or convalescent COVID-19. The sample was peripheral blood. The CDR3 amino acid sequence is: CASSPRWASGSTTDTQYF. The DNA sequence is given as TGTGCCAGCTCACCTAGGTGGGCTAGCGGGAGTACGACAGATACGCAGTATTTT.